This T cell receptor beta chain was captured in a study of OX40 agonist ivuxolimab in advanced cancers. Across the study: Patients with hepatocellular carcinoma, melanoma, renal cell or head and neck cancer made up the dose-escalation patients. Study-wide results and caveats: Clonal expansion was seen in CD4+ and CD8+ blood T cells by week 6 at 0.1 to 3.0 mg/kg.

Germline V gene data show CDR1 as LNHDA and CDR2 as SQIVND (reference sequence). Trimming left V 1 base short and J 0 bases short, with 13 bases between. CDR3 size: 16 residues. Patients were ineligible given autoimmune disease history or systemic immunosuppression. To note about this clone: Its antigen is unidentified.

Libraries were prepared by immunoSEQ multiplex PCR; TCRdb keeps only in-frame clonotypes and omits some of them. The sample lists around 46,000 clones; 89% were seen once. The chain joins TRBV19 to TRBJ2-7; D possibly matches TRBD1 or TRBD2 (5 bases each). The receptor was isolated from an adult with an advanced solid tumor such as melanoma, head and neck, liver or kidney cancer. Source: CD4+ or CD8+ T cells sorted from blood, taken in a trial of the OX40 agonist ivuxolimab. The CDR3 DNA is TGTGCCAGTAGTATAGCCTCCGGGACCCCCTCCTACGAGCAGTACTTC. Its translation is CASSIASGTPSYEQYF.